This T cell receptor (beta chain) originates from a study of Graves' ophthalmopathy and Graves' hyperthyroidism. Study-wide results and caveats: Sensitivity of around 86% and specificity of nearly 82% were achieved when a 13-signature model separated ophthalmopathy from stable hyperthyroidism.

For donors with ophthalmopathy, the disease showed moderate-to-severe activity, reached CAS ≥3 and NOSPECS ≥4, and had lasted under 3 months. This clonotype was counted at least ten times. Its antigen is undetermined. As the template, RNA transcripts were used to amplify TCR beta CDR3 regions. An initial RT-PCR round employing HTBI primers preceded a second-round multiplex PCR. Each CDR3 protein is one row after TCRdb ran MiXCR on the multiplex PCR reads. Of 200,000 to 250,000 distinct CDR3 sequences in the sample, 20% to 25% were seen once. Looked up from germline, CDR1 is MGHDK and CDR2 is SYGVNS. CDR3 size: 19 residues. V gave up 3 bases and J gave up 1 base; unmatched junction bases: 13.

The receptor's source is a woman in her forties or fifties with Graves' ophthalmopathy. The sequencing input was peripheral blood. The chain employs TRBV25-1 and TRBJ2-7; 12 bases agree with TRBD2. The CDR3 DNA follows: TGTGCCAGCAGTGACGTCCTAGCGGGAGGGCCTAGTTCGTCCTACGAGCAGTACTTC. This codes for CASSDVLAGGPSSSYEQYF.